The 13 T cell receptor beta chains listed next were all sequenced from one sample in a study of blood T cell repertoires in COVID-19. The assay was immunoSEQ multiplex PCR, and TCRdb's table has in-frame clones only and misses some. The sample yields about 240,000 clones, roughly 91% seen once. The sequenced sample was PBMCs or T cells enriched from blood (not recorded which). The receptor set was obtained from a man aged 40-49 years who had recovered from COVID-19.

The chain joins TRBV19 to TRBJ2-2; 7 bases align to TRBD1. Germline CDR1 and CDR2: LNHDA and SQIVND (reference sequence). The CDR3 consists of 16 residues. J lost 1 base, V lost 5 bases, and 7 bases had no gene match. The CDR3: CASSLTGTENTGELFF. CDR3 coding DNA: TGTGCCAGTAGTCTGACCGGGACAGAGAACACCGGGGAGCTGTTTTTT.

Details on this clone: The junction shows a germline mismatch at one end, possibly a read error. The V call is TRBV3-1 (or the pseudogene TRBV3-2), the J call TRBJ2-3, with D possibly matching TRBD2 (6 bases). CDR3 length equals 11 residues. Germline V gene sequence: CDR1 LGHDT, CDR2 YNNKEL (reference sequence). The CDR3 region has the DNA TGTGCCAGCAGCCAAACTAGCAAGGTGCATTTT. Translation gives CASSQTSKVHF.

The chain carries TRBV10-3 and TRBJ2-5; no definite D call. Per the germline V gene, CDR1 is ENHRY and CDR2 is SYGVKD. V shed 4 bases and J shed 5 bases, with 14 bases lying between them. This CDR3 has 14 residues. The CDR3 sequence: CAISASQTGETQYF. CDR3 bases: TGTGCCATCAGTGCCAGCCAAACCGGGGAGACCCAGTACTTC.

The gene calls are TRBV6-5 and TRBJ2-7, with D maybe TRBD2 (6 bases). Germline loops: CDR1 MNHEY, CDR2 SVGAGI. V was clipped by 8 bases and J by 4 bases, with 15 bases between them. CDR3 size: 13 residues. DNA of the CDR3: TGTGCCAGCGAATCGGTTGGGGGGTACGAGCAGTACTTC. Its protein product is CASESVGGYEQYF.

The V and J genes are TRBV9 and TRBJ2-7, with D perhaps TRBD1 (6 bases). The ends were cut back, 0 bases at V and 10 bases at J, with 14 bases in the middle. The CDR3 is made up of 13 amino acids. Germline values: CDR1 SGDLS, CDR2 YYNGEE. CDR3 sequence reads: CASSVETGGPQYF. The CDR3 bases are TGTGCCAGCAGCGTAGAGACAGGCGGACCTCAGTACTTC. Filled out from reference TRBV9 and TRBJ2-7, the complete variable domain reads DSGVTQTPKHLITATGQRVTLRCSPRSGDLSVYWYQQSLDQGLQFLIQYYNGEERAKGNILERFSAQQFPDLHSELNLSSLELGDSALYFCASSVETGGPQYFGPGTRLTVT.

This chain connects TRBV5-1 to TRBJ1-2; TRBD1 aligns across 8 bases. Germline CDR1 and CDR2: SGHRS and YFSETQ. The CDR3 consists of 13 residues. V gave up 6 bases and J gave up 6 bases; unmatched junction bases: 7. The CDR3 protein is CASIGQGRDGYTF. In nucleotides, the CDR3 is TGCGCCAGCATAGGACAGGGACGAGATGGCTACACCTTC. The full variable domain, completed using reference TRBV5-1 and TRBJ1-2, is KAGVTQTPRYLIKTRGQQVTLSCSPISGHRSVSWYQQTPGQGLQFLFEYFSETQRNKGNFPGRFSGRQFSNSRSEMNVSTLELGDSALYLCASIGQGRDGYTFGSGTRLTVV.

This clone showed up just once. J is TRBJ2-5 and V is TRBV11-2; weak D call: TRBD1 (6 bases). The CDR3 is 14 amino acids. Germline V gene data show CDR1 as SGHAT and CDR2 as FQNNGV. The V end was cut by 5 bases, the J end by 2 bases, with 12 bases between. The CDR3 loop reads CASSLGQRQETQYF. CDR3 bases: TGTGCCAGCAGCCTAGGACAGCGACAAGAGACCCAGTACTTC.

This chain connects TRBV6-1 to TRBJ1-2; 7 bases are shared with TRBD1. After removal of 0 bases from V and 4 bases from J, the junction contained 2 bases not matched to a gene. CDR3 length: 14 residues. The germline V gene encodes CDR1 MNHNS and CDR2 SASEGT. DNA for the CDR3: TGTGCCAGCAGTGAAGCAGGGGGCGGCTATGGCTACACCTTC. Its protein is CASSEAGGGYGYTF.

J is TRBJ2-5 and V is TRBV11-2, with D perhaps matching TRBD1 (6 bases). Trimming cost V 5 bases and J 2 bases, with 15 bases left between them. The CDR3 totals 15 residues. The germline CDR1 and CDR2 sequences are SGHAT and FQNNGV. Here the CDR3 DNA reads TGTGCCAGCAGCAAAAACCAGGGGAGACAAGAGACCCAGTACTTC. Translated: CASSKNQGRQETQYF.

The V call is TRBV7-3, the J call TRBJ2-1; 8 bases align to TRBD1. The CDR3 has 13 amino acids. Germline CDR1 is SGHTA and CDR2 is FQGTGA. The J segment lost 7 bases and the V segment lost 5 bases, leaving 4 bases of the junction unmatched. The CDR3 is CASSRTGYNEQFF. In nucleotides, the CDR3 is TGTGCCAGCAGCCGGACAGGGTATAATGAGCAGTTCTTC.

The chain joins TRBV7-8 to TRBJ1-6, with TRBD1 matching over 9 bases. J lost 9 bases, V lost 3 bases, and 6 bases had no gene match. The CDR3 totals 15 residues. Germline values: CDR1 SGHVS, CDR2 FQNEAQ. CDR3 residues: CASSFGQGNASPLHF. The CDR3 nucleotides read TGTGCCAGCAGCTTTGGACAGGGGAATGCTTCACCCCTCCACTTT.

J is TRBJ1-2 and V is TRBV29-1; the D gene is possibly TRBD1 (5 bases). V was clipped by 0 bases and J by 11 bases, with 13 bases between them. This CDR3 spans 12 amino acids. The germline V gene encodes CDR1 SQVTM and CDR2 ANQGSEA. The CDR3 sequence: CSVEEIGQPYTF. CDR3 sequence (DNA): TGCAGCGTTGAAGAGATAGGACAACCTTACACCTTC.

V usage is TRBV7-2 and J usage is TRBJ2-3, with TRBD2 as a possible D gene (5 bases). The CDR3 covers 14 residues. Deletions cut 6 bases from V and 0 bases from J, with 10 bases between. In germline, CDR1 is SGHTA, CDR2 FQGNSA. CDR3 protein: CASRGGVSTDTQYF. The CDR3 nucleotides read TGTGCCAGCAGAGGAGGTGTTAGCACAGATACGCAGTATTTT.